This T cell receptor (beta chain) was identified in a study of OX40 agonist ivuxolimab in advanced cancers. Study at large: Partial responses were achieved by three patients, one with hepatocellular carcinoma and two with cutaneous melanoma. Study results and limitations: Individuals who were partial responders at 0.1-3.0 mg/kg had clonal expansion that ranked among the lowest. Expanded clones were, on average, more numerous in CD8+ T cells than in CD4+. By week 6 at 0.1 to 3.0 mg/kg, blood CD4+ and CD8+ T cells had expanded clonally.

A single count supports this clone. Its target is unknown. CDR1 SGHVS and CDR2 FQNEAQ come from the germline V gene. The V gene end was trimmed by 3 bases and the J gene end by 2 bases; junction bases not matched to a gene: 6. CDR3 length equals 16 residues. The repertoire was sequenced with immunoSEQ multiplex PCR; TCRdb's copy has only in-frame clones and lacks some. The sample consists of about 110,000 clones, roughly 90% of them appearing once. This rearrangement joins TRBV7-8 to TRBJ2-2; 7 bases agree with TRBD2. The material was CD4+ or CD8+ T cells sorted from blood, obtained in a trial of the OX40 agonist ivuxolimab. The sequence derives from an adult with an advanced solid tumor such as melanoma, head and neck, liver or kidney cancer. Written as DNA, the CDR3 is TGTGCCAGCAGCTTTCAGACTAGCCCAAACACCGGGGAGCTGTTTTTT. This gives the protein CASSFQTSPNTGELFF.